This passage covers 18 T cell receptor beta chains from one sample sequenced in a study of blood T cells in healthy people across ages. Alongside a J-beta primer mix, a sample-barcoded 5' primer served in a second PCR lasting about 7 to 12 cycles. A single record per CDR3 protein comes from TCRdb applying MiXCR to the 5' RACE reads. Of roughly 500,000 distinct CDR3 sequences detected, 27% appear once; the ten largest clones hold approximately 17%. Material for sequencing was blood. Receptor source: a woman aged 65 to 85 in good health.

This clonotype was observed a handful of times. The chain recombines TRBV5-1 with TRBJ2-2; D unresolved. This CDR3 spans 12 amino acids. The V end lost 3 bases, the J end lost 7 bases, and 7 bases lay between the germline ends. Per the germline V gene, CDR1 is SGHRS and CDR2 is YFSETQ. CDR3 sequence: CASSWFGGELFF. The CDR3 coding sequence is TGCGCCAGCAGCTGGTTTGGCGGGGAGCTGTTTTTT. Drawing the rest from reference TRBV5-1 and TRBJ2-2, the complete variable domain is KAGVTQTPRYLIKTRGQQVTLSCSPISGHRSVSWYQQTPGQGLQFLFEYFSETQRNKGNFPGRFSGRQFSNSRSEMNVSTLELGDSALYLCASSWFGGELFFGEGSRLTVL.

The J gene is TRBJ2-6, the V gene TRBV29-1; TRBD1 matches at 8 bases. Germline assignment: CDR1 SQVTM and CDR2 ANQGSEA. J gave up 0 bases and V 6 bases, and 7 bases lay outside the gene matches. The CDR3 runs 16 residues. CDR3 in DNA: TGCAGCGTAGACGGACAGGGTGTCTCTGGGGCCAACGTCCTGACTTTC. This encodes CSVDGQGVSGANVLTF.

This clonotype was seen a few times. The chain has TRBV18 and TRBJ1-1; 9 bases are shared with TRBD1. With 4 bases clipped from V and 5 bases from J, the junction kept 8 bases outside the gene matches. This CDR3 is built from 15 residues. Germline V gene sequence: CDR1 KGHSH, CDR2 LQKENI. The CDR3 bases are TGTGCCAGCTCACTAGAGGGACAGGGTGAGACTGAAGCTTTCTTT. Translating it yields CASSLEGQGETEAFF.

This clonotype was observed a handful of times. The chain carries TRBV7-2 and TRBJ2-5; D call uncertain. The CDR3 runs 15 residues. The V and J ends lost 1 base and 7 bases respectively, with 16 bases between them. The V gene's germline CDR1 is SGHTA and CDR2 FQGNSA. In nucleotides, the CDR3 is TGTGCCAGCAGCTTAGATGGCAGGCAGCTTAGGACCCAGTACTTC. The encoded protein is CASSLDGRQLRTQYF.

This clonotype has ten or more counts. This rearrangement joins TRBV5-1 to TRBJ2-1; TRBD2 agrees at 10 bases. Germline loops: CDR1 SGHRS, CDR2 YFSETQ. The CDR3 covers 14 residues. After removal of 2 bases from V and 6 bases from J, the junction contained 2 bases not matched to a gene. CDR3 in DNA: TGCGCCAGCAGCTTAAGCGGGGGGGTCAATGAGCAGTTCTTC. It codes for CASSLSGGVNEQFF.

This clonotype appeared a few times. The CDR3 does not close with the conserved phenylalanine or tryptophan, likely indicating a read error. The gene calls are TRBV7-2 and TRBJ2-5; TRBD2 matches 15 bases. From germline, CDR1 is SGHTA and CDR2 FQGNSA. This CDR3 has 16 amino acids. Here the CDR3 DNA reads TGTGCCAGTAGCTTAGGACTAGCGGGGGGGCAAGAGACCCAGTACCTC. Translating it yields CASSLGLAGGQETQYL.

This clonotype was seen more than once but under ten times. The chain has TRBV9 and TRBJ2-2, with TRBD2 matching 10 bases. Germline V CDR1 and CDR2: SGDLS, YYNGEE. J lost 7 bases, V lost 3 bases, and 6 bases had no gene match. The CDR3 totals 15 residues. Here the CDR3 reads CASSASGGALGELFF. In nucleotides, the CDR3 is TGTGCCAGCAGCGCCAGCGGGGGGGCCCTCGGGGAGCTGTTTTTT.

This clonotype was picked up a small number of times. V is TRBV20-1 and J is TRBJ2-1; possibly TRBD1 or TRBD2 for D (5 bases each). CDR1 and CDR2 (germline): DFQATT, SNEGSKA (reference sequence). Trimming took off 1 base at V and 0 bases at J, with 13 bases between the two ends. This CDR3 comprises 16 residues. CDR3 residues: CSARVRDPSSYNEQFF. CDR3 nucleotides: TGCAGTGCTAGAGTAAGGGACCCGAGCTCCTACAATGAGCAGTTCTTC.

In this sample, this clonotype turned up a few times. CDR3 sequence reads: CSASKPGETQYF. In DNA form, the CDR3 reads TGCAGTGCTAGTAAGCCGGGAGAGACCCAGTACTTC. The rearrangement links TRBV20-1 to TRBJ2-5; D not certain. Germline-derived CDR1 and CDR2 are DFQATT and SNEGSKA (reference sequence). The ends were cut back, 3 bases at V and 4 bases at J, with 9 bases in the middle. This CDR3 contains 12 residues.

This clonotype was counted only a few times. The gene calls are TRBV6-6 and TRBJ2-3, with no clear D. Germline V gives CDR1 MNHNY, CDR2 SVGAGI (reference sequence). With 2 bases removed from V and 5 bases from J, the gap between germline ends came to 11 bases. This CDR3 has 14 amino acids. CDR3 protein: CASSYPPPKDTQYF. The CDR3 bases are TGTGCCAGCAGTTACCCCCCACCGAAAGATACGCAGTATTTT.

This clonotype has just a few counts. V gene TRBV20-1 combines with J gene TRBJ2-1; D is unclear. The CDR3 is 12 residues long. Trimming left V 3 bases short and J 3 bases short, with 6 bases between. The germline V gene has CDR1 DFQATT and CDR2 SNEGSKA (reference sequence). This chain's CDR3 is CSASNHYNEQFF. The CDR3 region has the DNA TGCAGTGCTAGTAACCACTACAATGAGCAGTTCTTC.

This clonotype appeared many times. V usage is TRBV19 and J usage is TRBJ1-5, with D uncertain. CDR3 length equals 13 residues. The V end lost 4 bases, the J end lost 5 bases, and 9 bases lay between the germline ends. Per the germline V gene, CDR1 is LNHDA and CDR2 is SQIVND (reference sequence). Written as DNA, the CDR3 is TGTGCCAGTAGTAATTACGGCTATCAGCCCCAGCATTTT. Its protein is CASSNYGYQPQHF. The whole variable domain, remainder taken from reference TRBV19 and TRBJ1-5, is DGGITQSPKYLFRKEGQNVTLSCEQNLNHDAMYWYRQDPGQGLRLIYYSQIVNDFQKGDIAEGYSVSREKKESFPLTVTSAQKNPTAFYLCASSNYGYQPQHFGDGTRLSIL.

The chain combines TRBV7-2 with TRBJ1-1, with a tentative D call TRBD1 (5 bases). The germline gives CDR1 SGHTA, CDR2 FQGNSA. The CDR3 is made up of 15 amino acids. V shed 3 bases and J shed 0 bases, with 11 bases lying between them. CDR3 in DNA: TGTGCCAGCAGCTTGTCGACAGTGATGAACACTGAAGCTTTCTTT. The encoded protein is CASSLSTVMNTEAFF.

V gene TRBV12-3 or TRBV12-4 combines with J gene TRBJ2-7; 12 bases are shared with TRBD1. The CDR3 consists of 14 residues. Germline trimming cut 11 bases from V and 7 bases from J; bases unmatched to any gene: 12. The DNA of the CDR3 is TGTGCCGGCACCTTGGGGACAGGGGGCCGGGAGCAGTACTTC. Amino acid sequence: CAGTLGTGGREQYF.

There are a few counts of this clonotype. The chain couples TRBV29-1 to TRBJ1-2, with a possible D match to TRBD1 (5 bases). V lost 7 bases, J lost 5 bases, and 17 bases lay in between. This CDR3 is 13 amino acids long. Per germline, CDR1 SQVTM and CDR2 ANQGSEA. The CDR3 region is CSAAGGLGYGYTF. In DNA, the CDR3 is TGCAGCGCCGCGGGGGGACTGGGATATGGCTACACCTTC.

In this sample, this clonotype turned up a few times. The chain links TRBV9 to TRBJ2-1; TRBD2 is a possible D gene (5 bases). Trimming took off 4 bases at V and 6 bases at J, with 20 bases between the two ends. This CDR3 comprises 16 residues. In germline, CDR1 is SGDLS, CDR2 YYNGEE. The CDR3 protein is CASSPQLGRGFNEQFF. CDR3 bases: TGTGCCAGCAGCCCCCAGTTGGGGAGAGGTTTCAATGAGCAGTTCTTC.

The sample holds a few counts of this clonotype. The chain combines TRBV20-1 with TRBJ1-4, with D tentatively TRBD1 (6 bases). CDR1 is DFQATT and CDR2 is SNEGSKA in the germline V gene (reference sequence). The CDR3 is 15 residues long. V lost 6 bases and J lost 4, with 18 bases in between. DNA of the CDR3: TGCAGTGCCCCGGACAGCTTTCAGGATAATGAAAAACTGTTTTTT. Its translation is CSAPDSFQDNEKLFF.

This clonotype appeared a few times. V is TRBV7-8 and J is TRBJ1-2; 9 bases align to TRBD1. Germline-derived CDR1 and CDR2 are SGHVS and FQNEAQ. With 1 base clipped from V and 2 bases from J, the junction kept 5 bases outside the gene matches. The CDR3 totals 16 residues. CDR3 loop: CASSLGGTGLNYGYTF. CDR3 sequence (DNA): TGTGCCAGCAGCTTAGGAGGGACAGGGCTAAACTATGGCTACACCTTC. Supplemented by reference TRBV7-8 and TRBJ1-2, the full variable domain reads GAGVSQSPRYKVAKRGQDVALRCDPISGHVSLFWYQQALGQGPEFLTYFQNEAQLDKSGLPSDRFFAERPEGSVSTLKIQRTQQEDSAVYLCASSLGGTGLNYGYTFGSGTRLTVV.